The TCR beta chain described here comes from a study of identical twins. TCRdb called the 5' RACE reads again in MiXCR, with one record for every CDR3 protein. There are around 1.7 million distinct CDR3 sequences in the sample; roughly a third occur only once, and under 0.35% lies in the top ten. Study-level results: Models underpredicted monozygotic twin sharing of out-of-frame TCR alpha. Excess twin sharing in beta out-of-frame sequences was weaker.

With regard to this clonotype: Its antigen is undetermined.

V lost 5 bases to trimming and J lost 6 bases; unmatched junction nucleotides: 14. Germline V lookup: CDR1 LGHNT, CDR2 FRNRAP. This CDR3 is built from 17 residues. The rearrangement links TRBV12-5 to TRBJ1-2; 11 bases align to TRBD1. Sample: cord blood. The sequence was obtained from a newborn girl in good health. CDR3 DNA sequence: TGTGCTAGTGGTCGAGCCGGGACAGGGGGTCGACTGGATGGCTACACCTTC. This codes for CASGRAGTGGRLDGYTF.